This T cell receptor beta chain was sequenced during a study of blood T cell repertoires in COVID-19. Overall study context: Both acute and convalescent COVID-19 samples were obtained from the United States, Italy and Spain.

The CDR3 is 16 amino acids. Trimming shortened V by 1 base and J by 4 bases, and 17 bases separated the two germline ends. The germline CDR1 and CDR2 sequences are KGHSH and LQKENI. Seattle's enrolled individuals joined amid active infection and were then monitored longitudinally. Using immunoSEQ multiplex PCR, the repertoire was profiled, and TCRdb retains in-frame clones only, with some absent. The top ten clones hold about 1.5% of a sample with under 300,000 clones, around 85% of them seen once. The chain is built from TRBV18 and TRBJ2-7, with D possibly being TRBD2 (6 bases). The clonotype comes from a human donor with COVID-19, enrolled during active disease. The donor label of this sample is uncertain. Sequenced material: peripheral blood. The CDR3 is CASSPLGGNGLYEQYF. CDR3 bases: TGTGCCAGCTCACCACTTGGAGGGAATGGCCTTTACGAGCAGTACTTC.